The entry that follows covers one T cell receptor (beta chain) sequence. The target antigen is unknown. V dropped 5 bases and J dropped 1 base, with 11 bases sitting between them. This CDR3 has 14 residues. The germline V gene encodes CDR1 SGHTA and CDR2 FQGNSA. The data were obtained in a study of T cell responses to AZD1222 COVID-19 vaccine. The table came from immunoSEQ multiplex PCR; TCRdb's copy has only in-frame clones and leaves some out. Here the sample spans 120,000 to 150,000 clones, about 90% being singletons. Findings and limits, study-wide: Donors, mostly white British, included more females; clonal diversity was possibly underestimated. Reportedly, close to half of spike-specific TCRs are directed against unmutated variant regions. Repertoires were collected only later (after the peak T cell response had occurred).

The receptor's source is an adult in good health. Sample: peripheral blood, taken on day 0 of AZD1222 vaccination. V usage is TRBV7-2 and J usage is TRBJ1-1; no definite D call. CDR3 in DNA: TGTGCCAGCAGCAGACCTGGTAGGAACACTGAAGCTTTCTTT. Translated, it gives CASSRPGRNTEAFF.